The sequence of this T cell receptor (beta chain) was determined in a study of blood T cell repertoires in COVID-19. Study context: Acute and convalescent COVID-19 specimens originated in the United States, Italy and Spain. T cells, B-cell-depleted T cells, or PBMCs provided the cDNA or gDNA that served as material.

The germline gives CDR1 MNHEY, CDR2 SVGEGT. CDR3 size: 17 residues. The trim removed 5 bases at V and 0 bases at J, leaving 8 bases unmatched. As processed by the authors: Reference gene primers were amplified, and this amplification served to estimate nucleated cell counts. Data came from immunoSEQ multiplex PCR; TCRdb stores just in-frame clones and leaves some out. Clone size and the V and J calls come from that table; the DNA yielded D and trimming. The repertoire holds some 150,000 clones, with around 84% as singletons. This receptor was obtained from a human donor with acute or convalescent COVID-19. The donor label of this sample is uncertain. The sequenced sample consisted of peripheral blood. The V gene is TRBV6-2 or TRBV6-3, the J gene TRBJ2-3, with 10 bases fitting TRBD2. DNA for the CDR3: TGTGCCAGCAGTGGCGTCCTAGCGGGGGTGAGCACAGATACGCAGTATTTT. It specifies CASSGVLAGVSTDTQYF.